This TCR beta chain came from a study of blood T cell repertoires in COVID-19. Study as a whole: Samples came from the United States, Italy and Spain, spanning acute and convalescent COVID-19. The analysed material was cDNA or gDNA that came from T cells, B-cell-depleted T cells, or PBMCs.

Using immunoSEQ multiplex PCR, the repertoire was profiled, and TCRdb retains in-frame clones only, with some absent. In the table there are about 300,000 clones, about 90% of which are singletons. This clonotype was obtained from a man between 18 and 35 years old who had recovered from COVID-19. Source material: peripheral blood.

CDR3 DNA: TGTGCCAGCAGTTTTTCCCTCCGTGAGCAGTTCTTC. It is translated as CASSFSLREQFF. The chain employs TRBV12-3 or TRBV12-4 and TRBJ2-1, with D unresolved. This CDR3 is 12 amino acids long. Trimming left V 3 bases short and J 9 bases short, with 9 bases between.